A single TCR beta chain is shown here with its context. This sample stems from a study of blood T cell repertoires in COVID-19. Study as a whole: COVID-19 samples from acute and convalescent phases originated in the United States, Italy and Spain.

The table came from immunoSEQ multiplex PCR; TCRdb's copy has only in-frame clones and leaves some out. The sample yields 260,000 or so clones, 75% to 90% seen once. The study drew participants aged about 18 to 90 years from some 24 US areas. Specimen: PBMCs or T cells enriched from blood (not recorded which). The source is a woman aged 45-59 years who had recovered from COVID-19.

The CDR3 spells CASSWGGLSSYNEQFF. The CDR3 DNA reads as TGTGCCAGCAGCTGGGGGGGTCTCAGCTCCTACAATGAGCAGTTCTTC. This chain joins TRBV5-4 and TRBJ2-1, with 7 bases aligning to TRBD2. V shed 3 bases and J 0 bases; nucleotides not matched to a gene: 6. The CDR3 is 16 residues long. Germline-derived CDR1 and CDR2 are SGHNT and YYREEE (reference sequence).